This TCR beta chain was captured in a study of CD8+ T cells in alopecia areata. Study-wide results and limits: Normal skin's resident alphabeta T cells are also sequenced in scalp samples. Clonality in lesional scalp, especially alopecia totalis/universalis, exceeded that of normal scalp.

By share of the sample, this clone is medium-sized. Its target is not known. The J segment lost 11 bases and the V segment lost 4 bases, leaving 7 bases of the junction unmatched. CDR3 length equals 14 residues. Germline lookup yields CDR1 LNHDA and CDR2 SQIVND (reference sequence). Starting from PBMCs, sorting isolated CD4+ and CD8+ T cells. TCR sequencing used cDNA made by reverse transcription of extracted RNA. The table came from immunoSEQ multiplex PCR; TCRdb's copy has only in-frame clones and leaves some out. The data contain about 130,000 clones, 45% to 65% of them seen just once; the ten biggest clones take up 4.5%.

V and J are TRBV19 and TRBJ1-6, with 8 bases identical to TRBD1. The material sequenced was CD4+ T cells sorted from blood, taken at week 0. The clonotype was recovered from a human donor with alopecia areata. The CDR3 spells CASSTQGDRTPLHF. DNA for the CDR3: TGTGCCAGTAGTACACAGGGGGATAGGACACCCCTCCACTTT.